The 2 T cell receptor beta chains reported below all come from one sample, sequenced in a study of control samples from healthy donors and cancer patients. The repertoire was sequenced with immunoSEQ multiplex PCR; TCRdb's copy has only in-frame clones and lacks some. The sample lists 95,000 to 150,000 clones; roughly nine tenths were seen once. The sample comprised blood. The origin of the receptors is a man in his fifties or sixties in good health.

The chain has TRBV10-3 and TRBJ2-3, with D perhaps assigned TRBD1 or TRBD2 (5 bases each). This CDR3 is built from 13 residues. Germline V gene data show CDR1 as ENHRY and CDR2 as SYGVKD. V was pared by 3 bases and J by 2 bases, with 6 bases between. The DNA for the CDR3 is TGTGCCATCAGTGACGGGGCCACAGATACGCAGTATTTT. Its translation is CAISDGATDTQYF.

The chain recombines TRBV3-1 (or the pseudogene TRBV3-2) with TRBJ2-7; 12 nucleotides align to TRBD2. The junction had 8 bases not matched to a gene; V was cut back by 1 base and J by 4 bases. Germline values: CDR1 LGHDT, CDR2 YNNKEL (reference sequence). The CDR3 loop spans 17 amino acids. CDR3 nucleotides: TGTGCCAGCAGCCAAGGGTTTCTAGCGGGGGGGGAATACGAGCAGTACTTC. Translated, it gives CASSQGFLAGGEYEQYF.